This TCR beta chain originates from a study of shared clonotypes between healthy human individuals. Overall study findings and caveats: The sole specimen, blood, was sampled, and tissue repertoires likely differ. Estimated richness values were generally larger in naive subsets than in memory subsets. Between several donors, naive CD4 clonotypes were shared at a level of around 4.9%.

This CDR3 has 14 amino acids. Trimming left V 3 bases short and J 8 bases short, with 14 bases between. CDR1 is SGDLS and CDR2 is YYNGEE in the germline V gene. Concerning this clone: The antigen remains undetermined.

Replicate sorted-subset PCRs were loaded with 150 to 200 ng DNA, 30,000 or so T cell genomes. Sequencing was performed with immunoSEQ multiplex PCR; in TCRdb, only in-frame clones are kept and a portion is missing. The sample holds around 2,000,000 clones, more than 85% seen once. Naive CD8 cells, CD45RO-negative and positively selected for CCR7, excluded terminally differentiated effector memory CD45RA+ cells. The specimen sequenced was naive CD8+ T cells from PBMCs. The receptor was derived from a man between 18 and 29 years old in good health. Some clones in this sample may be carry-over from other donors' samples. The V gene is TRBV9, the J gene TRBJ1-4; a possible D gene is TRBD1 (5 bases). The CDR3 reads CASSAAGWREKLFF. The CDR3 nucleotides read TGTGCCAGCAGCGCGGCAGGGTGGCGGGAAAAACTGTTTTTT. The whole variable domain, remainder taken from reference TRBV9 and TRBJ1-4, is DSGVTQTPKHLITATGQRVTLRCSPRSGDLSVYWYQQSLDQGLQFLIQYYNGEERAKGNILERFSAQQFPDLHSELNLSSLELGDSALYFCASSAAGWREKLFFGSGTQLSVL.